This T cell receptor (beta chain) was observed in a study of human T cells and chemical hapten exposure. Germline CDR1 LNHDA, CDR2 SQIVND (reference sequence). With 6 bases removed from V and 2 bases from J, the gap between germline ends came to 8 bases. The CDR3 has 13 residues. From the RACE reads, TCRdb called clonotypes with MiXCR, one entry per CDR3 protein. The sample contains about 160,000 distinct CDR3 sequences, 28% of which appear only once. Time point noted: patch test 3, about 24 weeks after DPC sensitization. Treatment meaning: therapeutic diphenylcyclopropenone sensitization with weekly scalp DPC. This clonotype has a handful of counts.

This specimen was whole blood, taken in connection with sensitization to the hapten diphenylcyclopropenone (DPC). The TCR comes from a woman younger than 30 with alopecia areata. Some clones in this sample may be carry-over from other donors' samples. The chain links TRBV19 to TRBJ1-5, with unresolved D. This CDR3 reads CASRKEGNQPQHF. The CDR3 region has the DNA TGTGCCAGTAGAAAGGAGGGCAATCAGCCCCAGCATTTT. Full variable domain (rest looked up from reference TRBV19 and TRBJ1-5): DGGITQSPKYLFRKEGQNVTLSCEQNLNHDAMYWYRQDPGQGLRLIYYSQIVNDFQKGDIAEGYSVSREKKESFPLTVTSAQKNPTAFYLCASRKEGNQPQHFGDGTRLSIL.